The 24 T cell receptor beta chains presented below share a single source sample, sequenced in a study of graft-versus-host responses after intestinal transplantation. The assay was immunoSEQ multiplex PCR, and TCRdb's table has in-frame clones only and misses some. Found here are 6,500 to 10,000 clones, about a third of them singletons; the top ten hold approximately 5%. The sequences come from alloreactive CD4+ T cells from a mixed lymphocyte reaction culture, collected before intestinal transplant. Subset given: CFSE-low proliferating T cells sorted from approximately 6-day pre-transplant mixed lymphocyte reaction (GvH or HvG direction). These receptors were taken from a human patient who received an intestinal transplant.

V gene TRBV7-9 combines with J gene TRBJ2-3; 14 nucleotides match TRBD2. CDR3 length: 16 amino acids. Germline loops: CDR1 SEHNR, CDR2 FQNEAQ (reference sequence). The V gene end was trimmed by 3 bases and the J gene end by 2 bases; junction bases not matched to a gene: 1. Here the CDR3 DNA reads TGTGCCAGCAGCTTGACTAGCGGGAGGGCCACAGATACGCAGTATTTT. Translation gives CASSLTSGRATDTQYF.

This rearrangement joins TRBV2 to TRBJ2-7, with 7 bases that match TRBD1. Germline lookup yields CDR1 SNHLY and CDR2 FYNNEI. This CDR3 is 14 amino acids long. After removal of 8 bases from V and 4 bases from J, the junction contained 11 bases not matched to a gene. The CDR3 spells CASGRDSVTYEQYF. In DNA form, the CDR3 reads TGTGCCAGCGGCCGGGACAGCGTAACTTACGAGCAGTACTTC.

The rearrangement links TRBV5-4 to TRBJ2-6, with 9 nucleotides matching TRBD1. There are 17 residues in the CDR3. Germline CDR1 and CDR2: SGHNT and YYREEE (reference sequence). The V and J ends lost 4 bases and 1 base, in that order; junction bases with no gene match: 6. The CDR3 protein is CASSRPTGGSGANVLTF. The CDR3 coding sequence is TGTGCCAGCAGCCGCCCGACAGGGGGATCTGGGGCCAACGTCCTGACTTTC.

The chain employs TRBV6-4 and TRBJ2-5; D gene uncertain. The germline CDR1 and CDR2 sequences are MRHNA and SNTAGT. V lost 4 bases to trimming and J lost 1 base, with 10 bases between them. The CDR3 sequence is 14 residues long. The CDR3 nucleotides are TGTGCCAGCAGTGTCCGGTACTGCCAAGAGACCCAGTACTTC. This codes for CASSVRYCQETQYF.

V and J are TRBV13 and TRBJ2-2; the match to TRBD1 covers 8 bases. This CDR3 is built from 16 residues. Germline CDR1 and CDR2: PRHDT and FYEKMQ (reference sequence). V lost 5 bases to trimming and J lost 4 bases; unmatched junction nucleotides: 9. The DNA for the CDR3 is TGTGCCAGCAGCACAAGGACAGGGAGTAGCACCGGGGAGCTGTTTTTT. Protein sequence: CASSTRTGSSTGELFF. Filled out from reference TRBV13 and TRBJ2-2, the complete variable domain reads AAGVIQSPRHLIKEKRETATLKCYPIPRHDTVYWYQQGPGQDPQFLISFYEKMQSDKGSIPDRFSAQQFSDYHSELNMSSLELGDSALYFCASSTRTGSSTGELFFGEGSRLTVL.

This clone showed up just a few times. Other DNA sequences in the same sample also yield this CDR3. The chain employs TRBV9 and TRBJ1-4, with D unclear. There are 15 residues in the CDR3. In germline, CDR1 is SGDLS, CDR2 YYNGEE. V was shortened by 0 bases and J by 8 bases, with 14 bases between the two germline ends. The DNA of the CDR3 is TGTGCCAGCAGCGTAGGGGCTGTGGAAGGAGAAAAACTGTTTTTT. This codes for CASSVGAVEGEKLFF. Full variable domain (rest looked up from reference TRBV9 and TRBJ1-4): DSGVTQTPKHLITATGQRVTLRCSPRSGDLSVYWYQQSLDQGLQFLIQYYNGEERAKGNILERFSAQQFPDLHSELNLSSLELGDSALYFCASSVGAVEGEKLFFGSGTQLSVL.

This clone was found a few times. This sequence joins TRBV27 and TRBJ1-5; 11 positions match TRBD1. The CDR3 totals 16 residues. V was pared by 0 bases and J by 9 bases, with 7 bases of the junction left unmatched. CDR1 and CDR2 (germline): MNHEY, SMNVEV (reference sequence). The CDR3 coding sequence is TGTGCCAGCAGTTTATCCGGGACAGGGGGAATCTGGCCCCAGCATTTT. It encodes CASSLSGTGGIWPQHF.

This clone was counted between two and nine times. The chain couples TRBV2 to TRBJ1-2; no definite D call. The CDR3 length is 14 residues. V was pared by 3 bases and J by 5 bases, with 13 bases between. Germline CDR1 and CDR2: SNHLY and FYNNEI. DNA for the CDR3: TGTGCCAGCAGTGATTGGGAGGGAAGATATGGCTACACCTTC. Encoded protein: CASSDWEGRYGYTF.

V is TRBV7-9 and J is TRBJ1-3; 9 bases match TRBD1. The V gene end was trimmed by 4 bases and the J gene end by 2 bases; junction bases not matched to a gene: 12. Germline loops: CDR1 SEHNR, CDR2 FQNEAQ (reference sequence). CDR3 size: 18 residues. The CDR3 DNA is TGTGCCAGCAGCTCCACGGACAGGGGAGTTTCGGCTGGAAACACCATATATTTT. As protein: CASSSTDRGVSAGNTIYF.

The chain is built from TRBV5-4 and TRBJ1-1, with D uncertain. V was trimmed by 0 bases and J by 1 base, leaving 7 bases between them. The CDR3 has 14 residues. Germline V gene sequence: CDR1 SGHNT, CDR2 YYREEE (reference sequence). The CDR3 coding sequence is TGTGCCAGCAGCTTGGGTTTACAGAACACTGAAGCTTTCTTT. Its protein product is CASSLGLQNTEAFF. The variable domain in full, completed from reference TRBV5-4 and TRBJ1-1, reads ETGVTQSPTHLIKTRGQQVTLRCSSQSGHNTVSWYQQALGQGPQFIFQYYREEENGRGNFPPRFSGLQFPNYSSELNVNALELDDSALYLCASSLGLQNTEAFFGQGTRLTVV.

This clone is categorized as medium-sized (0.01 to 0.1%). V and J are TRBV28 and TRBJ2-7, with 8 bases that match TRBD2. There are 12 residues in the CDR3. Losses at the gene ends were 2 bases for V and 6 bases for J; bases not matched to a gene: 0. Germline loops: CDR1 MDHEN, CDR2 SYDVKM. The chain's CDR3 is CASSLGLAEQYF. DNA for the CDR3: TGTGCCAGCAGTTTAGGACTAGCCGAGCAGTACTTC.

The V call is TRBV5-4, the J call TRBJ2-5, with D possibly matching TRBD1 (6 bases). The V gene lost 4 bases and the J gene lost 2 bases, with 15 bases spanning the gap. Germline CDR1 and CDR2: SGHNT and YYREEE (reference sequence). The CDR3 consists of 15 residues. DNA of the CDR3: TGTGCCAGCAGCCACCGTGGGCAGGGGCAAGAGACCCAGTACTTC. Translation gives CASSHRGQGQETQYF.

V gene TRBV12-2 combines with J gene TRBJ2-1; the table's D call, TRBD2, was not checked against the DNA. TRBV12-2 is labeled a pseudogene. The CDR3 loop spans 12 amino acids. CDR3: CASRLRRNEQFF. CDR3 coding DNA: TGTGCAAGTCGCTTACGGCGGAATGAGCAGTTCTTC.

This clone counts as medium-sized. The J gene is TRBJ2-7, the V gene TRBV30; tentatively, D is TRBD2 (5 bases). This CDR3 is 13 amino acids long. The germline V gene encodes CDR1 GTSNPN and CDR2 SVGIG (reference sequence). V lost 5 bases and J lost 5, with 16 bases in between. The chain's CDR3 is CAWGGVGSHEQYF. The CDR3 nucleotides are TGTGCCTGGGGTGGGGTAGGGAGCCACGAGCAGTACTTC.

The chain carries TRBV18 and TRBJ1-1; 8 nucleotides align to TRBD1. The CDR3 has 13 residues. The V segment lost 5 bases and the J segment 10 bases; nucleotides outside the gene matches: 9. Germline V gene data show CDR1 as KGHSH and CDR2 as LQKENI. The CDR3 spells CASSTGQGVAAFF. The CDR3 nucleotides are TGTGCCAGCTCAACAGGACAGGGAGTAGCAGCTTTCTTT.

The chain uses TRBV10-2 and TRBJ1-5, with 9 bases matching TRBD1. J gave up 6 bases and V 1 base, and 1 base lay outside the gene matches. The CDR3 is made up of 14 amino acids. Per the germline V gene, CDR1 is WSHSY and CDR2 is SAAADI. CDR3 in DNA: TGCGCCAGCAGTGAGTTACAGGGGGCTCAGCCCCAGCATTTT. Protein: CASSELQGAQPQHF.

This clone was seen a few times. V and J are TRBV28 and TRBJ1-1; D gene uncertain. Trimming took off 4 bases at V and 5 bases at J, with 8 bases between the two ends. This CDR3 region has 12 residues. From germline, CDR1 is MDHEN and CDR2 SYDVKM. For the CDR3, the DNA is TGTGCCAGCAGTTGGGCTCCTACTGAAGCTTTCTTT. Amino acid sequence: CASSWAPTEAFF.

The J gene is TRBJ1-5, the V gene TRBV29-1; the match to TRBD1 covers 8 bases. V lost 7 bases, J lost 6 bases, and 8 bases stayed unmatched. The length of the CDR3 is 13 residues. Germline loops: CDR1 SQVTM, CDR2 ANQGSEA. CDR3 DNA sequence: TGCAGCGCCCAGGGGGCGCCCGGTCAGCCCCAGCATTTT. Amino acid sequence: CSAQGAPGQPQHF.

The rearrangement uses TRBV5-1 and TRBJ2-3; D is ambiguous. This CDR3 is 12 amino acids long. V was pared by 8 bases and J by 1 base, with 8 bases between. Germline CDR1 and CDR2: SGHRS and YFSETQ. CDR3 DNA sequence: TGCGCCAGTAGTTCGGGCACAGATACGCAGTATTTT. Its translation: CASSSGTDTQYF.

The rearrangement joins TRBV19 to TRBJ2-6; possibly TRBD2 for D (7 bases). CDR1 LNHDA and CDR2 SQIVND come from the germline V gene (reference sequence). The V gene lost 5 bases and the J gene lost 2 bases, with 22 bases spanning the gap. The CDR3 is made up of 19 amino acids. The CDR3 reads CASSFRGGGTQAGANVLTF. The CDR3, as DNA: TGTGCCAGTAGTTTCCGTGGGGGGGGCACTCAGGCTGGGGCCAACGTCCTGACTTTC.

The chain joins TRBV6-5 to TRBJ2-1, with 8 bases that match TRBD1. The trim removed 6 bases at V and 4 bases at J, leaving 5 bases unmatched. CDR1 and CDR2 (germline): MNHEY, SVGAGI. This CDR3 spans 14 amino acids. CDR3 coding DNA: TGTGCCAGCAGCTCCACAGGGGGATACAATGAGCAGTTCTTC. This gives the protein CASSSTGGYNEQFF.

The CDR3: CASSLGGEETQYF. As DNA, the CDR3 is TGTGCCAGCAGCTTGGGGGGGGAGGAGACCCAGTACTTC. V gene TRBV5-4 combines with J gene TRBJ2-5; TRBD2 might be the D (6 bases). This CDR3 contains 13 residues. V was shortened by 0 bases and J by 5 bases, with 8 bases between the two germline ends. Germline V gene data show CDR1 as SGHNT and CDR2 as YYREEE (reference sequence).

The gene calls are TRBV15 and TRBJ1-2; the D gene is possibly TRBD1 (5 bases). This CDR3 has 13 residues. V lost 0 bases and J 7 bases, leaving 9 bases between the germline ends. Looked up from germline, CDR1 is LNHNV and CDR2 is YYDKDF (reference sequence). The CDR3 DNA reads TGTGCCACCAGCAGAGACAGGGTTTCTGGCTACACCTTC. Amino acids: CATSRDRVSGYTF.

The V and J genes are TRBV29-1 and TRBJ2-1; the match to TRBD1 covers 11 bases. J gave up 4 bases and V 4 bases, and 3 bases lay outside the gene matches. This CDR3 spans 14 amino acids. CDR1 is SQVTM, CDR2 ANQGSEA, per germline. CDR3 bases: TGCAGCGTTGTGGGACAGGGGGTGTACAATGAGCAGTTCTTC. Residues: CSVVGQGVYNEQFF.